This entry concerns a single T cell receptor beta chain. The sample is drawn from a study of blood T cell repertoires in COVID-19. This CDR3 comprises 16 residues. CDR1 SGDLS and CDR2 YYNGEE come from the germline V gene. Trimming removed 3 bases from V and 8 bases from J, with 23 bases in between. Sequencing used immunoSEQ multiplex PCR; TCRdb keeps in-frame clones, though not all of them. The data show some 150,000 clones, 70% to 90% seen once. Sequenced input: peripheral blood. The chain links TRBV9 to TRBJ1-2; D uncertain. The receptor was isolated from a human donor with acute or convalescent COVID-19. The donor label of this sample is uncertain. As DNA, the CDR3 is TGTGCCAGCAGCGACCCCCTGTCCTTCGCGGGCCAGGGCTACACCTTC. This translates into CASSDPLSFAGQGYTF.